These 16 T cell receptor beta chains came from one sample sequenced in a study of blood T cell repertoires in COVID-19 (dated by TCRdb to the early 2020s). Libraries came from the immunoSEQ multiplex PCR assay. Held by TCRdb, this immuneACCESS table contains in-frame sequences only and omits some clones. Under half of the omission traces to an unresolved V gene where checked; the cause of the rest is unknown. In this sample the table shows approximately 91,000 clones, around three quarters of which occur a single time. Around 7% of the sample is in the top ten clones. What was sequenced was peripheral blood. The receptor source for this set is a man between 65 and 80 years old with acute or convalescent COVID-19.

This chain uses TRBV28 with TRBJ1-1, with D tentatively TRBD1 (5 bases). The CDR3 extends over 12 amino acids. The germline gives CDR1 MDHEN, CDR2 SYDVKM. Trimming stripped 7 bases from V and 1 base from J, with 7 bases between. The CDR3 DNA is TGTGCCAGCAAGGGGCCGAACACTGAAGCTTTCTTT. It is translated as CASKGPNTEAFF.

V and J are TRBV10-3 and TRBJ1-2, with 9 bases aligning to TRBD1. CDR1 is ENHRY, CDR2 SYGVKD, per germline. Trimming removed 4 bases from V and 1 base from J; junction bases left unmatched: 4. This CDR3 has 15 residues. In nucleotides, the CDR3 is TGTGCCATCAGTGTAGGGACAGGGAGTAACTATGGCTACACCTTC. This codes for CAISVGTGSNYGYTF.

The chain employs TRBV4-1 and TRBJ1-3; TRBD1 matches at 7 bases. Germline trimming cut 3 bases from V and 0 bases from J; bases unmatched to any gene: 2. The CDR3 consists of 15 residues. Germline CDR1 and CDR2: MGHRA and YSYEKL. This CDR3 is CASSQTGNSGNTIYF. The CDR3 DNA sequence: TGCGCCAGCAGCCAGACAGGGAACTCTGGAAACACCATATATTTT.

The chain has TRBV2 and TRBJ2-5; D is perhaps TRBD1 (5 bases). The CDR3 runs to 13 residues. The germline V gene encodes CDR1 SNHLY and CDR2 FYNNEI. V was cut by 4 bases and J by 7 bases, with 13 bases left in between. CDR3 amino acids: CASSVKGRGTQYF. The CDR3 DNA is TGTGCCAGCAGTGTTAAGGGGCGAGGGACCCAGTACTTC.

This chain joins TRBV29-1 and TRBJ2-1; tentative D call: TRBD2 (5 bases). Trimming removed 3 bases from V and 0 bases from J, with 12 bases in between. The CDR3 extends over 15 amino acids. The germline gives CDR1 SQVTM, CDR2 ANQGSEA. CDR3 in DNA: TGCAGCGTTGAGACATCGGGAATCTCCTACAATGAGCAGTTCTTC. This sequence encodes CSVETSGISYNEQFF.

The rearrangement links TRBV28 to TRBJ1-1, with 7 positions matching TRBD1. Germline V gene sequence: CDR1 MDHEN, CDR2 SYDVKM. Trimming took 8 bases from V and 1 from J; bases not matched to a gene: 10. The CDR3 loop spans 15 amino acids. CDR3 nucleotide sequence: TGTGCCAGCCTCTCGACAGGGAGAGAGAACACTGAAGCTTTCTTT. This translates into CASLSTGRENTEAFF.

The chain combines TRBV11-2 with TRBJ2-5; maybe TRBD1 (6 bases). Per germline, CDR1 SGHAT and CDR2 FQNNGV. The V end lost 5 bases, the J end lost 7 bases, and 17 bases lay between the germline ends. The CDR3 loop spans 14 amino acids. The CDR3: CASSTGQTSGTQYF. The CDR3 region has the DNA TGTGCCAGCAGCACCGGACAGACGTCCGGGACCCAGTACTTC.

This clone is a singleton in its sample. V and J are TRBV2 and TRBJ2-7; no reliable D call. V was shortened by 9 bases and J by 0 bases, with 9 bases between the two germline ends. This CDR3 region has 12 residues. The germline V gene encodes CDR1 SNHLY and CDR2 FYNNEI. CDR3 in amino acids: CASSRSSYEQYV. CDR3 nucleotides: TGTGCCAGTTCAAGGAGCTCCTACGAGCAGTACGTC.

J is TRBJ2-1 and V is TRBV11-2; 8 nucleotides match TRBD1. The CDR3 is 14 residues long. Germline V gives CDR1 SGHAT, CDR2 FQNNGV. Losses at the gene ends were 0 bases for V and 13 bases for J; bases not matched to a gene: 8. CDR3 nucleotide sequence: TGTGCCAGCAGCTTAGAGTCAGGGGGCCCAAATCAGTTCTTC. This encodes CASSLESGGPNQFF.

The chain has TRBV21-1 and TRBJ2-7; the table names TRBD2, a call not compared with the DNA. TRBV21-1 is annotated as a pseudogene. The CDR3 spans 15 residues. This chain's CDR3 is CASSPTGVTVYEQYF. The DNA of the CDR3 is TGTGCCAGCAGTCCCACGGGGGTAACAGTCTACGAGCAGTACTTC.

The chain links TRBV9 to TRBJ2-2; 8 positions match TRBD2. The ends lost 0 bases at V and 5 bases at J; junction bases unmatched: 6. Germline assignment: CDR1 SGDLS and CDR2 YYNGEE. The CDR3 runs to 16 residues. The CDR3 is CASSVDPGGRTGELFF. The DNA of the CDR3 is TGTGCCAGCAGCGTAGACCCGGGAGGGCGGACCGGGGAGCTGTTTTTT.

This clone is a singleton in its sample. The rearrangement joins TRBV28 to TRBJ2-5; D is unclear. CDR1 MDHEN and CDR2 SYDVKM come from the germline V gene. The CDR3 has 12 amino acids. V dropped 8 bases and J dropped 5 bases, with 12 bases sitting between them. The CDR3 sequence: CASRGERETQYF. DNA of the CDR3: TGTGCCAGCCGAGGAGAGAGGGAGACCCAGTACTTC.

The chain recombines TRBV5-4 with TRBJ2-2; a weak D match, TRBD1 (6 bases). Germline V lookup: CDR1 SGHNT, CDR2 YYREEE (reference sequence). V was shortened by 5 bases and J by 0 bases, with 17 bases between the two germline ends. The CDR3 is 17 amino acids. The CDR3 is CASSPEGRGTNTGELFF. The CDR3 DNA sequence: TGTGCCAGCAGTCCCGAAGGCAGGGGTACGAACACCGGGGAGCTGTTTTTT.

V gene TRBV9 combines with J gene TRBJ2-2; D might be TRBD1 (5 bases). The CDR3 is 14 amino acids. Per germline, CDR1 SGDLS and CDR2 YYNGEE. V shed 3 bases and J shed 1 base, with 7 bases lying between them. DNA for the CDR3: TGTGCCAGCAGCGGACAGATGAACACCGGGGAGCTGTTTTTT. It encodes CASSGQMNTGELFF.

The chain recombines TRBV6-5 with TRBJ1-2; 8 nucleotides line up with TRBD1. Germline V CDR1 and CDR2: MNHEY, SVGAGI. Trimming cost V 5 bases and J 5 bases; bases outside gene matches: 10. CDR3 size: 15 residues. CDR3 sequence (DNA): TGTGCCAGCAGTCCCGCGGGACAGGAGATTTATGGCTACACCTTC. Its protein product is CASSPAGQEIYGYTF.

The chain links TRBV6-1 to TRBJ2-3; 11 bases are shared with TRBD1. CDR1 is MNHNS, CDR2 SASEGT, per germline. After removal of 6 bases from V and 3 bases from J, the junction contained 2 bases not matched to a gene. There are 14 residues in the CDR3. In DNA, the CDR3 is TGTGCCAGCAGGGGGACAGGGGGAACAGATACGCAGTATTTT. Encoded protein: CASRGTGGTDTQYF.